The source of this TCR beta chain is a study of T cell responses to AZD1222 COVID-19 vaccine. Study-wide results and caveats: It was only a handful of AZD1222 recipients who were seropositive at baseline. Reports say nearly half of spike-specific TCRs go after unmutated variant regions. Vaccine-associated CD4 TCRs ranged over spike, dominating at 160-218 and 743-854.

Comments on this clone: Its antigen remains unknown.

Here immunoSEQ multiplex PCR was the method, and the copy in TCRdb shows in-frame clones only, minus some. The table lists 200,000 to 250,000 clones, 94% of them singletons. Trimming cost V 5 bases and J 1 base, with 16 bases left between them. This CDR3 comprises 16 residues. Germline V gene lookup returns CDR1 SSHAT and CDR2 FNYEAQ (reference sequence). The rearrangement uses TRBV7-7 and TRBJ2-3; possible D gene TRBD2, 7 bases. The sequencing used peripheral blood, collected 28 days after the second dose of the MenACWY control vaccine. The receptor was derived from an adult who received the MenACWY meningococcal vaccine as a control. The DNA of the CDR3 is TGTGCCAGCAGCCTAGGGGGGGCCGGTGGCACAGATACGCAGTATTTT. It is translated as CASSLGGAGGTDTQYF.